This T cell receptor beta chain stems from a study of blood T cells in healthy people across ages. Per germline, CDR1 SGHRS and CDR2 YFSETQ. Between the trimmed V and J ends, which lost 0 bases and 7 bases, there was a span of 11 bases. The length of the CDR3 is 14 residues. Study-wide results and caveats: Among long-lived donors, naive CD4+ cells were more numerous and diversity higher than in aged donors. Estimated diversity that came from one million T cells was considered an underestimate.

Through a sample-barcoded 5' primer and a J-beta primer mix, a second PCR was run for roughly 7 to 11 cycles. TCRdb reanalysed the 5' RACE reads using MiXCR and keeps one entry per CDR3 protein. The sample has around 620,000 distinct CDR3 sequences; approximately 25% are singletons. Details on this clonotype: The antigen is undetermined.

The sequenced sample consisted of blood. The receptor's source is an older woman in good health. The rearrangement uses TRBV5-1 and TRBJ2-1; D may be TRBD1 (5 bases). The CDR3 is CASSLVVGRNEQFF. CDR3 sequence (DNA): TGCGCCAGCAGCTTGGTGGTGGGGCGAAATGAGCAGTTCTTC.